The rows below give T cell receptor beta chains drawn from one sample of a study of shared clonotypes between healthy human individuals. The assay was immunoSEQ multiplex PCR, and TCRdb's table has in-frame clones only and misses some. The table shows about 1.4 million clones, with roughly 97% occurring only once. Sequenced input: naive CD4+ T cells sorted from blood. The receptors come from a man aged 25-45 years in good health. Each CDR3 is given with its conserved first and last residue. A D gene is named only where the DNA matches it firmly. Part of the rows lack a size; the others show once, few, many or a class for expanded clones.

d_gene: -
j_gene: TRBJ1-1
v_gene: TRBV10-3
abundance: -
CDR3aa: CAISQGRDTEAFF
CDR3nt: TGTGCCATATCCCAGGGGCGGGACACTGAAGCTTTCTTT

d_gene: TRBD2
j_gene: TRBJ2-7
v_gene: TRBV6-1
abundance: -
CDR3aa: CASSERGAPLAAYEQYF
CDR3nt: TGTGCCAGCAGTGAAAGGGGCGCGCCGCTAGCGGCCTACGAGCAGTACTTC

d_gene: -
j_gene: TRBJ1-4
v_gene: TRBV28
abundance: -
CDR3aa: CASRRGNEKLFF
CDR3nt: TGTGCCAGCAGGCGAGGAAATGAAAAACTGTTTTTT

d_gene: -
j_gene: TRBJ1-1
v_gene: TRBV4-1
abundance: -
CDR3aa: CASSQDPGAPEAFF
CDR3nt: TGCGCCAGCAGCCAAGACCCGGGGGCCCCTGAAGCTTTCTTT

d_gene: -
j_gene: TRBJ2-4
v_gene: TRBV7-2
abundance: -
CDR3aa: CASSFRGIAKNIQYF
CDR3nt: TGTGCCAGCAGCTTCCGTGGAATAGCCAAAAACATTCAGTACTTC

d_gene: TRBD2
j_gene: TRBJ2-7
v_gene: TRBV7-2
abundance: -
CDR3aa: CASSSKYSGKLYEQYF
CDR3nt: TGTGCCAGCAGCTCTAAGTATAGCGGGAAGCTTTACGAGCAGTACTTC

d_gene: TRBD2
j_gene: TRBJ2-1
v_gene: TRBV2
abundance: -
CDR3aa: CASTGLAGESNEQFF
CDR3nt: TGTGCCAGCACTGGACTAGCGGGAGAATCCAATGAGCAGTTCTTC

d_gene: -
j_gene: TRBJ1-2
v_gene: TRBV28
abundance: -
CDR3aa: CASSPAIPAGYTF
CDR3nt: TGTGCCAGCAGTCCAGCGATCCCGGCTGGCTACACCTTC

d_gene: -
j_gene: TRBJ1-2
v_gene: TRBV28
abundance: -
CDR3aa: CASSLRTALWGYTF
CDR3nt: TGTGCCAGCAGTCTAAGGACGGCCCTATGGGGCTACACCTTC

d_gene: TRBD1
j_gene: TRBJ2-2
v_gene: TRBV6-5
abundance: -
CDR3aa: CASSPRTGIGELFF
CDR3nt: TGTGCCAGCAGTCCCAGGACAGGGATCGGGGAGCTGTTTTTT

d_gene: TRBD2
j_gene: TRBJ2-7
v_gene: TRBV6-5
abundance: -
CDR3aa: CASSPSGRAGYEQYF
CDR3nt: TGTGCCAGCAGTCCGAGCGGGAGGGCCGGATACGAGCAGTACTTC

d_gene: TRBD1
j_gene: TRBJ1-2
v_gene: TRBV2
abundance: once
CDR3aa: CASSEGQGLGYGYTF
CDR3nt: TGTGCCAGCAGTGAGGGACAGGGTTTGGGCTATGGCTACACCTTC

d_gene: TRBD1
j_gene: TRBJ2-7
v_gene: TRBV18
abundance: -
CDR3aa: CASSPLDRGRRDEQYF
CDR3nt: TGTGCCAGCTCACCATTAGACAGGGGGCGCCGGGACGAGCAGTACTTC

d_gene: TRBD1
j_gene: TRBJ2-7
v_gene: TRBV5-1
abundance: -
CDR3aa: CASSPPGQGSYEQYF
CDR3nt: TGCGCCAGCAGCCCGCCGGGACAGGGGTCCTACGAGCAGTACTTC

d_gene: -
j_gene: TRBJ2-1
v_gene: TRBV18
abundance: few
CDR3aa: CASSPANEQFF
CDR3nt: TGTGCCAGCTCACCAGCCAATGAGCAGTTCTTC

d_gene: TRBD2
j_gene: TRBJ2-2
v_gene: TRBV28
abundance: -
CDR3aa: CASSGTSGSIGELFF
CDR3nt: TGTGCCAGCAGTGGGACTAGCGGGAGTATTGGGGAGCTGTTTTTT

d_gene: TRBD2
j_gene: TRBJ2-5
v_gene: TRBV7-2
abundance: -
CDR3aa: CASSLQTSLETQYF
CDR3nt: TGTGCCAGCAGCTTACAGACTAGCCTAGAGACCCAGTACTTC

d_gene: -
j_gene: TRBJ2-3
v_gene: TRBV4-1
abundance: -
CDR3aa: CASSQVYTSTDTQYF
CDR3nt: TGCGCCAGCAGCCAAGTATACACTAGCACAGATACGCAGTATTTT

d_gene: TRBD2
j_gene: TRBJ2-1
v_gene: TRBV10-3
abundance: -
CDR3aa: CAISVGGRAYEQFF
CDR3nt: TGTGCCATCAGTGTCGGCGGGAGGGCCTATGAGCAGTTCTTC

d_gene: -
j_gene: TRBJ1-3
v_gene: TRBV5-5
abundance: -
CDR3aa: CASSLGGPTISGNTIYF
CDR3nt: TGTGCCAGCAGCTTGGGGGGCCCCACAATCTCTGGAAACACCATATATTTT

d_gene: -
j_gene: TRBJ2-7
v_gene: TRBV7-2
abundance: -
CDR3aa: CASSSIHEQYF
CDR3nt: TGTGCCAGCAGCTCAATCCACGAGCAGTACTTC

d_gene: -
j_gene: TRBJ2-3
v_gene: TRBV15
abundance: -
CDR3aa: CATSKGASPDTQYF
CDR3nt: TGTGCCACCAGCAAGGGTGCAAGCCCAGATACGCAGTATTTT

d_gene: TRBD1
j_gene: TRBJ2-1
v_gene: TRBV18
abundance: -
CDR3aa: CASSPLGTGENEQFF
CDR3nt: TGTGCCAGCTCACCTTTGGGGACAGGCGAAAATGAGCAGTTCTTC

d_gene: TRBD1
j_gene: TRBJ2-3
v_gene: TRBV19
abundance: -
CDR3aa: CASTLDRGGTDTQYF
CDR3nt: TGTGCCAGTACCTTGGACAGGGGTGGCACAGATACGCAGTATTTT